The present entry profiles one TCR beta chain with its context. These data belong to a study of blood T cell repertoires in COVID-19. About the research overall: PBMCs, B-cell-depleted T cells, or T cells provided the cDNA or gDNA that made up the material.

Libraries were prepared by immunoSEQ multiplex PCR; TCRdb keeps only in-frame clonotypes and omits some of them. The table has some 190,000 clones, roughly 83% seen once. The CDR3 length is 18 residues. With V trimmed by 4 bases and J by 0 bases, 11 bases remained unmatched. Germline V gives CDR1 MGHRA, CDR2 YSYEKL. The sequence was obtained from a man aged 35 to 55 with acute COVID-19. Specimen: PBMCs or T cells enriched from blood (not recorded which). The chain uses TRBV4-1 and TRBJ1-3, with 8 bases matching TRBD1. The CDR3 DNA is TGCGCCAGCAGCCCGTGGACAGGGAACCTATACTCTGGAAACACCATATATTTT. Translated: CASSPWTGNLYSGNTIYF.